The 32 T cell receptor beta chains presented below share a single source sample, sequenced in a study of Ad26.COV2.S vaccination and SARS-CoV-2 variants. Treatment meaning: over 15 received Ad26.COV2.S at low or high dose, single or two shots; roughly five received placebo; per-sample allocation not given. Repertoires come from day 63 after the first vaccine or placebo injection. Assay used: immunoSEQ multiplex PCR; TCRdb lists only in-frame clones, some missing. The repertoire holds about 350,000 clones, around 88% seen once, with about 11% in the top ten. Sequenced material: peripheral blood, taken in a trial of Ad26.COV2.S vaccine versus placebo. The receptor source for this set is a person aged 18 to 59 who received the Ad26.COV2.S COVID-19 vaccine or a placebo.

The J gene is TRBJ1-1, the V gene TRBV5-6; no reliable D call. The CDR3 contains 14 residues. Germline V gene data show CDR1 as SGHDT and CDR2 as YYEEEE. Trimming pared 4 bases from V and 3 bases from J, leaving 13 bases between. CDR3 residues: CASSTQDYDTEAFF. As DNA, the CDR3 is TGTGCCAGCAGCACGCAGGATTATGACACTGAAGCTTTCTTT.

J is TRBJ2-7 and V is TRBV6-1; tentatively, D is TRBD1 or TRBD2 (5 bases each). Germline CDR1 reads MNHNS; CDR2 reads SASEGT. The CDR3 has 15 residues. V lost 0 bases to trimming and J lost 2 bases, with 11 bases between them. As DNA, the CDR3 is TGTGCCAGCAGTGAAGCGAGGGGAGAGACCTACGAGCAGTACTTC. Translating gives CASSEARGETYEQYF.

This clone came up a few times. V and J are TRBV10-3 and TRBJ2-5, with 8 bases aligning to TRBD1. V shed 0 bases, J shed 4 bases, and the junction held 10 bases outside the gene matches. The CDR3 sequence is 17 residues long. Germline CDR1 ENHRY, CDR2 SYGVKD. This CDR3 is CAISESSGQVLPETQYF. CDR3 nucleotides: TGTGCCATCAGTGAGTCCTCGGGACAGGTCCTTCCAGAGACCCAGTACTTC.

V and J are TRBV7-2 and TRBJ2-1, with D maybe TRBD2 (6 bases). There are 16 residues in the CDR3. CDR1 and CDR2 (germline): SGHTA, FQGNSA. Trimming removed 7 bases at V and 3 bases at J, with 19 bases between. CDR3 region: CASTYSPGLLYNEQFF. Written as DNA, the CDR3 is TGTGCCAGCACCTATTCGCCGGGACTCCTCTACAATGAGCAGTTCTTC.

Here the CDR3 DNA reads TGTGCCAGCACCCCGGGACTATTTTTCACAGATACGCAGTATTTT. The encoded protein is CASTPGLFFTDTQYF. The gene calls are TRBV28 and TRBJ2-3; 7 positions match TRBD2. Germline lookup yields CDR1 MDHEN and CDR2 SYDVKM. The CDR3 sequence is 15 residues long. The ends lost 7 bases at V and 2 bases at J; junction bases unmatched: 9. Complete variable domain (other parts from reference TRBV28 and TRBJ2-3): DVKVTQSSRYLVKRTGEKVFLECVQDMDHENMFWYRQDPGLGLRLIYFSYDVKMKEKGDIPEGYSVSREKKERFSLILESASTNQTSMYLCASTPGLFFTDTQYFGPGTRLTVL.

In its sample, this clone was seen once. The gene calls are TRBV7-2 and TRBJ2-5, with a weak D call TRBD2 (6 bases). CDR3 length: 15 amino acids. The germline CDR1 and CDR2 sequences are SGHTA and FQGNSA. Trimming pared 5 bases from V and 4 bases from J, leaving 17 bases between. CDR3 nucleotides: TGTGCCAGCAGCCGCCCCCCGGGGGTCCCAGAGACCCAGTACTTC. Protein product: CASSRPPGVPETQYF.

V and J are TRBV23-1 and TRBJ2-2, with D possibly being TRBD1 (6 bases). TRBV23-1 is designated an ORF whose function remains uncertain. The V gene lost 3 bases and the J gene lost 4 bases, with 15 bases spanning the gap. This CDR3 is built from 16 residues. The CDR3 protein is CASSHHTRTATGELFF. DNA of the CDR3: TGCGCCAGCAGTCACCACACACGGACAGCCACCGGGGAGCTGTTTTTT.

The rearrangement uses TRBV6-1 and TRBJ2-3; 13 nucleotides line up with TRBD2. V dropped 0 bases and J dropped 0; count of bases not matched to a gene: 6. Looked up from germline, CDR1 is MNHNS and CDR2 is SASEGT. CDR3 length: 19 amino acids. The CDR3 spells CASSEARLAGGLSTDTQYF. The CDR3 DNA reads as TGTGCCAGCAGTGAAGCCCGACTAGCGGGAGGTTTGAGCACAGATACGCAGTATTTT.

Comment on this clone: The sample carries other DNA sequences with the same CDR3. In nucleotides, the CDR3 is TGTGCCAGCAGCTGGGACAGACGGAACACTGAAGCTTTCTTT. Its translation is CASSWDRRNTEAFF. The chain employs TRBV3-1 (or the pseudogene TRBV3-2) and TRBJ1-1, with TRBD1 matching 7 bases. Trimming took 5 bases from V and 1 from J; bases not matched to a gene: 4. Germline V gives CDR1 LGHDT, CDR2 YNNKEL (reference sequence). The CDR3 covers 14 residues.

The V and J genes are TRBV10-3 and TRBJ1-5, with D tentatively TRBD1 (6 bases). The CDR3 is 14 residues long. Germline V gene lookup returns CDR1 ENHRY and CDR2 SYGVKD. With 10 bases removed from V and 4 bases from J, the gap between germline ends came to 17 bases. CDR3 sequence: CATRHRDWNQPQHF. Written as DNA, the CDR3 is TGTGCCACCCGGCACAGGGACTGGAATCAGCCCCAGCATTTT.

This chain connects TRBV28 to TRBJ2-3; D unresolved. Trimming left V 6 bases short and J 3 bases short, with 13 bases between. CDR1 MDHEN and CDR2 SYDVKM come from the germline V gene. The CDR3 length is 14 residues. The chain's CDR3 is CASSLPERTDTQYF. The CDR3 DNA follows: TGTGCCAGCAGCCTTCCTGAGCGTACAGATACGCAGTATTTT.

The chain uses TRBV27 and TRBJ2-2; tentative D call: TRBD1 (5 bases). The CDR3 consists of 16 residues. From germline, CDR1 is MNHEY and CDR2 SMNVEV (reference sequence). V gave up 2 bases and J gave up 0 bases, with 10 bases separating them. The DNA of the CDR3 is TGTGCCAGCAGTTTAATCGGACACTCGAACACCGGGGAGCTGTTTTTT. As protein: CASSLIGHSNTGELFF.

The rearrangement links TRBV7-9 to TRBJ2-3, with TRBD1 identical over 7 bases. The V and J ends lost 2 bases and 0 bases, in that order; junction bases with no gene match: 11. CDR3 size: 18 residues. The germline CDR1 and CDR2 sequences are SEHNR and FQNEAQ (reference sequence). CDR3 sequence reads: CASSLSFIGGESTDTQYF. For the CDR3, the DNA is TGTGCCAGCAGCTTATCATTCATAGGGGGCGAGAGCACAGATACGCAGTATTTT.

In regard to this clone: The junction differs from germline at one of its ends, possibly a read error. The CDR3 DNA follows: TGTGCCAGCCACCGGAGCGGGGGGCCAGGATTTTTT. Its translation is CASHRSGGPGFF. This rearrangement joins TRBV5-6 to TRBJ2-3, with 9 bases lining up with TRBD2. The CDR3 covers 12 residues. CDR1 is SGHDT, CDR2 YYEEEE, per germline.

This clone was recorded once. The chain combines TRBV5-1 with TRBJ1-1; 9 nucleotides agree with TRBD1. After removal of 1 base from V and 3 bases from J, the junction contained 19 bases not matched to a gene. The CDR3 loop spans 20 amino acids. Germline CDR1 is SGHRS and CDR2 is YFSETQ. The CDR3 is CASSLTWGQGHWRGDTEAFF. The CDR3 coding sequence is TGCGCCAGCAGCTTGACTTGGGGACAGGGCCATTGGCGTGGAGACACTGAAGCTTTCTTT. Based on the CDR3 plus reference TRBV5-1 and TRBJ1-1, the full variable domain is KAGVTQTPRYLIKTRGQQVTLSCSPISGHRSVSWYQQTPGQGLQFLFEYFSETQRNKGNFPGRFSGRQFSNSRSEMNVSTLELGDSALYLCASSLTWGQGHWRGDTEAFFGQGTRLTVV.

The J gene is TRBJ2-1, the V gene TRBV3-1 (or the pseudogene TRBV3-2), with TRBD2 matching 8 bases. This CDR3 region has 15 residues. The germline gives CDR1 LGHDT, CDR2 YNNKEL (reference sequence). Trimming at V came to 11 bases and at J to 8 bases, leaving 17 bases not matched to a gene. The CDR3 nucleotides read TGTGCCCGGGGGGGGCTAGCGGGCCCTTTTCATGAGCAGTTCTTC. Residues: CARGGLAGPFHEQFF.

J is TRBJ1-6 and V is TRBV19, with D maybe TRBD1 (5 bases). Germline CDR1 LNHDA, CDR2 SQIVND (reference sequence). The CDR3 has 14 residues. The V end was cut by 6 bases, the J end by 6 bases, with 12 bases between. CDR3 sequence (DNA): TGTGCCAGTAGCTTCCGGGGGGTTAATTCACCCCTCCACTTT. Its translation is CASSFRGVNSPLHF.

This clone was picked up a small number of times. The rearrangement links TRBV6-5 to TRBJ1-1, with D unresolved. V was shortened by 2 bases and J by 6 bases, with 7 bases between the two germline ends. The germline V gene encodes CDR1 MNHEY and CDR2 SVGAGI. The CDR3 runs to 12 residues. This CDR3 is CASSYVGSEAFF. CDR3 nucleotides: TGTGCCAGCAGTTACGTGGGTTCTGAAGCTTTCTTT.

The rearrangement joins TRBV29-1 to TRBJ2-7, with D perhaps TRBD1 or TRBD2 (6 bases each). Germline CDR1 SQVTM, CDR2 ANQGSEA. This CDR3 spans 14 amino acids. The germline V and J ends were trimmed by 7 bases and 6 bases, with 22 bases remaining between them. The CDR3 nucleotides read TGCAGCGCCACCGGGGGCGCCAGAGGGTCCGAGCAGTACTTC. Its translation is CSATGGARGSEQYF.

J is TRBJ2-1 and V is TRBV6-2 or TRBV6-3; the match to TRBD2 covers 8 bases. This CDR3 spans 15 amino acids. Trimming cost V 6 bases and J 3 bases; bases outside gene matches: 7. CDR1 MNHEY and CDR2 SVGEGT come from the germline V gene. CDR3 in DNA: TGTGCCAGCAGCCCCCCCAGCGGGAGCTACAATGAGCAGTTCTTC. It is translated as CASSPPSGSYNEQFF.

This sequence joins TRBV28 and TRBJ2-3; 10 nucleotides match TRBD2. V trimming: 8 bases; J trimming: 3 bases; junction bases outside the gene matches: 5. CDR1 is MDHEN and CDR2 is SYDVKM in the germline V gene. The length of the CDR3 is 14 residues. CDR3 amino acids: CASVSGRATDTQYF. As DNA, the CDR3 is TGTGCCAGCGTAAGCGGGAGGGCGACAGATACGCAGTATTTT.

The chain uses TRBV6-1 and TRBJ1-2, with 7 bases identical to TRBD1. Trimming took 4 bases from V and 2 from J; bases not matched to a gene: 19. Germline assignment: CDR1 MNHNS and CDR2 SASEGT. This CDR3 has 19 amino acids. The CDR3 nucleotides are TGTGCCAGCAGTGCCAACCACAGGGGTGGGGAGTTTTTGAACTATGGCTACACCTTC. This encodes CASSANHRGGEFLNYGYTF.

The V call is TRBV5-5, the J call TRBJ1-1, with D tentatively TRBD1 (6 bases). Germline-derived CDR1 and CDR2 are SGHKS and YYEKEE (reference sequence). V was clipped by 5 bases and J by 1 base, with 9 bases between them. This CDR3 comprises 13 residues. In DNA, the CDR3 is TGTGCCAGCAGGGAGGACAGGAACACTGAAGCTTTCTTT. This translates into CASREDRNTEAFF. Supplemented by reference TRBV5-5 and TRBJ1-1, the full variable domain reads DAGVTQSPTHLIKTRGQQVTLRCSPISGHKSVSWYQQVLGQGPQFIFQYYEKEERGRGNFPDRFSARQFPNYSSELNVNALLLGDSALYLCASREDRNTEAFFGQGTRLTVV.

This clone occurred a few times. The chain joins TRBV28 to TRBJ1-2; maybe TRBD1 (6 bases). CDR1 MDHEN and CDR2 SYDVKM come from the germline V gene. V was clipped by 4 bases and J by 4 bases, with 16 bases between them. The CDR3 covers 15 residues. The CDR3 nucleotides read TGTGCCAGCAGTTCCCCATGGGGGCTCGGCTATGGCTACACCTTC. As protein: CASSSPWGLGYGYTF.

On this clone itself: Within the sample, other DNA sequences also encode this same CDR3. V usage is TRBV5-4 and J usage is TRBJ1-1; 7 positions match TRBD1. This CDR3 region has 15 residues. V was clipped by 0 bases and J by 6 bases; unmatched bases: 8. Germline lookup yields CDR1 SGHNT and CDR2 YYREEE (reference sequence). Written as DNA, the CDR3 is TGTGCCAGCAGCTTGGAAGGGGGCATGGTCGCTGAAGCTTTCTTT. Protein sequence: CASSLEGGMVAEAFF.

The V and J genes are TRBV5-1 and TRBJ1-2; D call uncertain. The CDR3 consists of 11 residues. Trimming took 7 bases from V and 7 from J, leaving 11 bases between them. Germline CDR1 SGHRS, CDR2 YFSETQ. The CDR3 region is CASLGSGGYTF. The CDR3 coding sequence is TGCGCCAGCCTGGGGTCAGGTGGCTACACCTTC.

The chain uses TRBV5-4 and TRBJ1-4, with a possible D match to TRBD1 (6 bases). Trimming cost V 4 bases and J 5 bases, with 12 bases left between them. Germline V gene data show CDR1 as SGHNT and CDR2 as YYREEE (reference sequence). The CDR3 loop spans 14 amino acids. The CDR3: CASSPEGQNEKLFF. The CDR3, as DNA: TGTGCCAGCAGCCCGGAGGGACAAAATGAAAAACTGTTTTTT. The whole variable domain, remainder taken from reference TRBV5-4 and TRBJ1-4, is ETGVTQSPTHLIKTRGQQVTLRCSSQSGHNTVSWYQQALGQGPQFIFQYYREEENGRGNFPPRFSGLQFPNYSSELNVNALELDDSALYLCASSPEGQNEKLFFGSGTQLSVL.

The chain uses TRBV5-1 and TRBJ2-1, with 10 bases aligning to TRBD2. V lost 6 bases, J lost 7 bases, and 10 bases stayed unmatched. This CDR3 has 15 amino acids. Germline assignment: CDR1 SGHRS and CDR2 YFSETQ. In DNA, the CDR3 is TGCGCCAGCATTCCCTTAGCGGGAGGAAAAAATGAGCAGTTCTTC. Protein product: CASIPLAGGKNEQFF.

The chain links TRBV16 to TRBJ1-3; D may be TRBD1 (5 bases). The CDR3 has 15 residues. CDR1 and CDR2 from the germline V gene are KGHSY and FQNENV. The ends were cut back, 4 bases at V and 4 bases at J, with 14 bases in the middle. In nucleotides, the CDR3 is TGTGCCAGCAGCCGGCGAAGGGGTGACGGAAACACCATATATTTT. Its translation: CASSRRRGDGNTIYF.

The CDR3 region is CASSLRQGNTEAFF. The CDR3, as DNA: TGTGCCAGCAGCCTGCGACAGGGGAACACTGAAGCTTTCTTT. This chain links TRBV7-2 with TRBJ1-1; 7 nucleotides agree with TRBD1. Trimming took 5 bases from V and 1 from J; bases not matched to a gene: 4. The CDR3 has 14 residues. CDR1 and CDR2 from the germline V gene are SGHTA and FQGNSA.

This chain connects TRBV5-1 to TRBJ2-5; D might be TRBD2 (6 bases). V was shortened by 0 bases and J by 1 base, with 16 bases between the two germline ends. The CDR3 is made up of 17 amino acids. The germline CDR1 and CDR2 sequences are SGHRS and YFSETQ. CDR3 in DNA: TGCGCCAGCAGCTTGGATGCTGGTAGCGGAAGCCAAGAGACCCAGTACTTC. It specifies CASSLDAGSGSQETQYF.

This rearrangement joins TRBV4-1 to TRBJ2-1; D is unclear. Germline CDR1 is MGHRA and CDR2 is YSYEKL. Trimming left V 1 base short and J 6 bases short, with 7 bases between. The CDR3 sequence is 13 residues long. CDR3 region: CASSQVMGNEQFF. CDR3 nucleotides: TGCGCCAGCAGCCAAGTGATGGGCAATGAGCAGTTCTTC.